These 3 T cell receptor beta chains were sequenced from one sample in a study of T-cell reconstitution after alpha-beta-depleted transplantation in children. A TCRbeta library incorporating unique molecular identifiers was prepared. TCRdb re-analysed the PCR reads in MiXCR, keeping a single row per CDR3 protein. The table lists some 840,000 distinct CDR3 sequences, around 17% of them singletons. Sequenced here: PBMCs, mostly from graft donor cells, sampled 360 days after TCRalphabeta/CD19-depleted stem cell transplant. Receptor source: a male patient under 18 who had a stem cell transplant for acute lymphoblastic leukemia, so the T cells may come from the graft donor.

The chain is built from TRBV6-7 and TRBJ1-3; 11 bases are shared with TRBD1. TRBV6-7 is annotated as an ORF whose role is uncertain. V dropped 11 bases and J dropped 2; count of bases not matched to a gene: 17. This CDR3 is built from 18 residues. The CDR3 nucleotides are TGTGCCCGCTGTTTACTCCCTCGGACAGGGGGCGCTGGAAACACCATATATTTT. Residues: CARCLLPRTGGAGNTIYF.

This chain links TRBV5-1 with TRBJ1-5, with D possibly being TRBD1 (6 bases). The CDR3 covers 13 residues. V gave up 1 base and J gave up 10 bases, with 12 bases separating them. From germline, CDR1 is SGHRS and CDR2 YFSETQ. CDR3 amino acids: CASSLQQGSPQHF. For the CDR3, the DNA is TGCGCCAGCAGCTTGCAACAGGGTAGTCCCCAGCATTTT.

This chain links TRBV12-3 or TRBV12-4 with TRBJ2-7; D possibly corresponds to TRBD2 (5 bases). This CDR3 is 14 amino acids long. V lost 3 bases and J 3 bases, leaving 12 bases between the germline ends. CDR3 sequence (DNA): TGTGCCAGCAGTTTGAAGCGGCTGGGCTACGAGCAGTACTTC. This codes for CASSLKRLGYEQYF.